In its sample, the clone carrying this TCR beta chain was seen many times. This sample is part of a study of low-dose radiotherapy and immunotherapy resistance in tumors. Study-level information: For Cohort 1, fractions of 0.5 Gy were given every 2 weeks, reaching 6.5 Gy overall. Treatment included intravenous cyclophosphamide dosed at 200 mg/m2 every two weeks, one day before radiation and immunotherapy.

Priming of first-strand cDNA relied on TRAV- and TRBV-specific primers (covering alpha and beta chains). For amplifying TCRs, the PCR ran for about 22 cycles with Phusion, which was used together with a constant-region primer and the adapter on the V primers. Each CDR3 protein is one row after TCRdb ran MiXCR on the reads. The repertoire includes about 82,000 distinct CDR3 sequences, 18% of them detected once, and less than 6% sits in the top ten. The V gene's germline CDR1 is GTSNPN and CDR2 SVGIG (reference sequence). This CDR3 is built from 12 residues. Trimming stripped 2 bases from V and 3 bases from J, with 8 bases between. Time point here: before trial treatment. Low-dose radiotherapy and low-dose cyclophosphamide, together with aspirin, ipilimumab and nivolumab, were given to donors. Enrollment required an advanced solid tumor negative for tumor-infiltrating lymphocytes.

The V gene is TRBV30, the J gene TRBJ2-7; D call uncertain. This TCR derives from a male donor with prostate cancer. Material: PBMCs, obtained before treatment. The CDR3 DNA follows: TGTGCCTGGAGTCCCCTCAACTACGAGCAGTACTTC. It translates to CAWSPLNYEQYF. The variable domain in full, completed from reference TRBV30 and TRBJ2-7, reads SQTIHQWPATLVQPVGSPLSLECTVEGTSNPNLYWYRQAAGRGLQLLFYSVGIGQISSEVPQNLSASRPQDRQFILSSKKLLLSDSGFYLCAWSPLNYEQYFGPGTRLTVT.